This T cell receptor beta chain was captured by sequencing in a study of T cell responses to AZD1222 COVID-19 vaccine. Sequencing was performed with immunoSEQ multiplex PCR; in TCRdb, only in-frame clones are kept and a portion is missing. The repertoire holds some 150,000 clones, with approximately 93% as singletons. The CDR3 spans 14 residues. The V gene lost 4 bases and the J gene lost 0 bases, with 9 bases spanning the gap. The germline gives CDR1 KGHSH, CDR2 LQKENI. Overall study findings and caveats: The donors showed a predominance of white British ancestry and of females, with possible underestimation of clonal diversity. Of the AZD1222 recipients, only five or six were seropositive at baseline. Close to half of spike-specific TCRs reportedly recognize unmutated variant regions. All repertoire sampling was performed exclusively after the peak T cell response.

A note on this clone: Its antigen is still unknown.

Sequencing was performed on peripheral blood, taken on day 0 of AZD1222 vaccination. The receptor comes from an adult in good health. The J gene is TRBJ1-1, the V gene TRBV18; D is unclear. The CDR3 bases are TGTGCCAGCTCACAGACGGGAATGAACACTGAAGCTTTCTTT. Translating gives CASSQTGMNTEAFF.